The 27 T cell receptor beta chains below were found in one sample sequenced in a study of blood T cell repertoires in COVID-19. Here immunoSEQ multiplex PCR was the method, and the copy in TCRdb shows in-frame clones only, minus some. The sample shows around 140,000 clones, 80% to 90% of them seen only once. Material for sequencing was peripheral blood. All receptors come from a man in his forties or fifties with active or convalescent COVID-19.

J is TRBJ2-3 and V is TRBV20-1; possibly TRBD2 for D (5 bases). V lost 3 bases to trimming and J lost 4 bases, with 11 bases between them. The CDR3 runs 13 residues. The germline V gene has CDR1 DFQATT and CDR2 SNEGSKA (reference sequence). CDR3 coding DNA: TGCAGTGCTAGTCGGGCGGGTGCAGATACGCAGTATTTT. Translated: CSASRAGADTQYF.

The genes are TRBV5-1 and TRBJ1-3; TRBD1 might be the D (5 bases). The CDR3 has 14 amino acids. V was clipped by 0 bases and J by 4 bases, with 8 bases between them. Germline values: CDR1 SGHRS, CDR2 YFSETQ. CDR3 sequence reads: CASSLVQGGNTIYF. CDR3 DNA sequence: TGCGCCAGCAGCTTGGTTCAGGGCGGAAACACCATATATTTT. Variable domain in full (rest from reference TRBV5-1 and TRBJ1-3): KAGVTQTPRYLIKTRGQQVTLSCSPISGHRSVSWYQQTPGQGLQFLFEYFSETQRNKGNFPGRFSGRQFSNSRSEMNVSTLELGDSALYLCASSLVQGGNTIYFGEGSWLTVV.

This chain joins TRBV6-4 and TRBJ2-7; weak D call: TRBD2 (5 bases). The CDR3 length is 14 residues. V lost 6 bases, J lost 5 bases, and 17 bases lay in between. Germline-derived CDR1 and CDR2 are MRHNA and SNTAGT. CDR3 amino acids: CASRRASGTNEQYF. The DNA for the CDR3 is TGTGCCAGCAGGCGAGCTTCGGGAACTAACGAGCAGTACTTC.

The chain couples TRBV10-3 to TRBJ2-3; the D gene is possibly TRBD2 (6 bases). Germline V gene sequence: CDR1 ENHRY, CDR2 SYGVKD. V dropped 3 bases and J dropped 0 bases, with 10 bases sitting between them. The CDR3 totals 15 residues. The CDR3 region is CAISDTGLSTDTQYF. The CDR3 bases are TGTGCCATCAGTGACACCGGACTAAGCACAGATACGCAGTATTTT.

This clone was found many times. This rearrangement joins TRBV7-2 to TRBJ1-5, with 7 bases fitting TRBD1. Trimming at V came to 4 bases and at J to 2 bases, leaving 5 bases not matched to a gene. The CDR3 spans 15 residues. Germline V gene sequence: CDR1 SGHTA, CDR2 FQGNSA. CDR3 sequence (DNA): TGTGCCAGCAGCTATAAGGGGGCTGGCAATCAGCCCCAGCATTTT. Protein product: CASSYKGAGNQPQHF. The whole variable domain, filled in from reference TRBV7-2 and TRBJ1-5, reads GAGVSQSPSNKVTEKGKDVELRCDPISGHTALYWYRQSLGQGLEFLIYFQGNSAPDKSGLPSDRFSAERTGGSVSTLTIQRTQQEDSAVYLCASSYKGAGNQPQHFGDGTRLSIL.

The chain joins TRBV19 to TRBJ1-5; tentatively, D is TRBD1 (5 bases). The V end was cut by 5 bases, the J end by 7 bases, with 18 bases between. CDR1 and CDR2 from the germline V gene are LNHDA and SQIVND (reference sequence). The CDR3 totals 15 residues. The DNA for the CDR3 is TGTGCCAGTAGTCCCAGGGAAGCGAGGCAGCAGCCCCAGCATTTT. This translates into CASSPREARQQPQHF.

This chain links TRBV3-1 (or the pseudogene TRBV3-2) with TRBJ1-2; the D is unclear. CDR3 length equals 11 residues. Trimming left V 2 bases short and J 6 bases short, with 4 bases between. Germline-derived CDR1 and CDR2 are LGHDT and YNNKEL (reference sequence). The CDR3 DNA is TGTGCCAGCAGCCAAAGCCATGGCTACACCTTC. Amino acids: CASSQSHGYTF.

This clone was observed a handful of times. The V call is TRBV7-8, the J call TRBJ1-2, with TRBD1 as a possible D gene (6 bases). V lost 2 bases and J 0 bases, leaving 13 bases between the germline ends. In germline, CDR1 is SGHVS, CDR2 FQNEAQ. There are 16 residues in the CDR3. DNA for the CDR3: TGTGCCAGCAGCTTAACGACAGGCCTAGCTAACTATGGCTACACCTTC. Protein product: CASSLTTGLANYGYTF.

This chain connects TRBV5-1 to TRBJ2-7; D perhaps matches TRBD1 (8 bases). Deletions cut 4 bases from V and 4 bases from J, with 18 bases between. The germline gives CDR1 SGHRS, CDR2 YFSETQ. The CDR3 spans 15 residues. CDR3 in amino acids: CASSPRGTGLYEQYF. In DNA, the CDR3 is TGCGCCAGCAGCCCGCGGGGGACAGGATTATACGAGCAGTACTTC.

This clone was seen just once. The chain carries TRBV10-3 and TRBJ1-4; D gene unclear. V gave up 6 bases and J gave up 7 bases, with 15 bases separating them. The CDR3 is 14 residues long. The V gene's germline CDR1 is ENHRY and CDR2 SYGVKD. CDR3 loop: CAIRLDGRSEKLFF. As DNA, the CDR3 is TGTGCCATCAGATTGGACGGGAGGAGTGAAAAACTGTTTTTT.

The chain combines TRBV5-1 with TRBJ1-1; TRBD1 might be the D (5 bases). The V end was cut by 0 bases, the J end by 2 bases, with 14 bases between. There are 16 residues in the CDR3. Germline CDR1 and CDR2: SGHRS and YFSETQ. The CDR3 coding sequence is TGCGCCAGCAGCTTGGGGCCCCCTAGGGGAAACACTGAAGCTTTCTTT. Protein sequence: CASSLGPPRGNTEAFF. The whole variable domain, remainder taken from reference TRBV5-1 and TRBJ1-1, is KAGVTQTPRYLIKTRGQQVTLSCSPISGHRSVSWYQQTPGQGLQFLFEYFSETQRNKGNFPGRFSGRQFSNSRSEMNVSTLELGDSALYLCASSLGPPRGNTEAFFGQGTRLTVV.

The V gene is TRBV9, the J gene TRBJ2-1, with 13 bases fitting TRBD2. Germline lookup yields CDR1 SGDLS and CDR2 YYNGEE. The junction had 8 bases not matched to a gene; V was cut back by 6 bases and J by 2 bases. This CDR3 has 17 residues. CDR3 sequence (DNA): TGTGCCAGCACCCCGAGGACTAGCGGGGGAGCCTACAATGAGCAGTTCTTC. Translation: CASTPRTSGGAYNEQFF. The complete variable domain, with remaining parts taken from reference TRBV9 and TRBJ2-1, reads DSGVTQTPKHLITATGQRVTLRCSPRSGDLSVYWYQQSLDQGLQFLIQYYNGEERAKGNILERFSAQQFPDLHSELNLSSLELGDSALYFCASTPRTSGGAYNEQFFGPGTRLTVL.

This chain connects TRBV21-1 to TRBJ1-1. TRBV21-1 is flagged as a pseudogene. There are 12 residues in the CDR3. The CDR3 spells CAGDTMNTEAFF. CDR3 coding DNA: TGTGCCGGAGATACTATGAACACTGAAGCTTTCTTT.

The chain carries TRBV4-2 and TRBJ2-5; D gene unclear. V was shortened by 0 bases and J by 2 bases, with 10 bases between the two germline ends. The CDR3 covers 15 residues. CDR1 is LGHNA, CDR2 YNFKEQ, per germline. The CDR3 spells CASSQDHTNQETQYF. CDR3 nucleotides: TGTGCCAGCAGCCAAGACCATACTAATCAAGAGACCCAGTACTTC.

The V and J genes are TRBV15 and TRBJ2-7; D gene unclear. V was cut by 9 bases and J by 5 bases, with 17 bases left in between. The germline gives CDR1 LNHNV, CDR2 YYDKDF (reference sequence). This CDR3 contains 13 residues. This chain's CDR3 is CATLKVPLDEQYF. CDR3 bases: TGTGCCACTTTGAAAGTCCCGTTAGACGAGCAGTACTTC.

A single count supports this clone. The chain employs TRBV3-1 (or the pseudogene TRBV3-2) and TRBJ1-2; D is perhaps TRBD1 (6 bases). Between the trimmed V and J ends, which lost 4 bases and 4 bases, there was a span of 19 bases. This CDR3 has 16 amino acids. The germline gives CDR1 LGHDT, CDR2 YNNKEL (reference sequence). This CDR3 is CASSPPSGGVRYGYTF. CDR3 nucleotide sequence: TGTGCCAGCAGCCCCCCTTCGGGGGGCGTCCGCTATGGCTACACCTTC.

The chain employs TRBV27 and TRBJ2-7, with a weak D call TRBD1 (6 bases). Germline V gene sequence: CDR1 MNHEY, CDR2 SMNVEV (reference sequence). Trimming took off 8 bases at V and 0 bases at J, with 14 bases between the two ends. The CDR3 sequence is 14 residues long. The CDR3 DNA reads TGTGCCAGCCGACTTGGGGGCCTCTCCTACGAGCAGTACTTC. Translated, it gives CASRLGGLSYEQYF.

The chain uses TRBV21-1 and TRBJ2-7; the tabulated D call, TRBD1, remains unverified against the DNA. TRBV21-1 is termed a pseudogene. The CDR3 is 12 residues long. CDR3 in DNA: TGTGCCAGCAGCATCTACAGGGTCGAGCAGTACTTC. Translating it yields CASSIYRVEQYF.

The chain links TRBV19 to TRBJ2-4, with 8 nucleotides matching TRBD1. This CDR3 spans 18 amino acids. Germline CDR1 and CDR2: LNHDA and SQIVND (reference sequence). J gave up 3 bases and V 3 bases, and 13 bases lay outside the gene matches. The DNA for the CDR3 is TGTGCCAGTAGTATCCCCAGGGGGCGTTATATGGACAAAAACATTCAGTACTTC. The encoded protein is CASSIPRGRYMDKNIQYF.

This chain uses TRBV5-4 with TRBJ2-7; 10 bases match TRBD2. Germline CDR1 is SGHNT and CDR2 is YYREEE (reference sequence). The CDR3 runs 15 residues. With V trimmed by 2 bases and J by 4 bases, 6 bases remained unmatched. The CDR3 loop reads CASSFDSGRRYEQYF. CDR3 nucleotide sequence: TGTGCCAGCAGCTTCGATAGCGGGAGGAGGTACGAGCAGTACTTC.

This chain joins TRBV18 and TRBJ2-3; a possible D gene is TRBD1 (5 bases). The CDR3 is made up of 15 amino acids. CDR1 and CDR2 from the germline V gene are KGHSH and LQKENI. V was shortened by 2 bases and J by 5 bases, with 14 bases between the two germline ends. This chain's CDR3 is CASSPGSQGEDTQYF. Here the CDR3 DNA reads TGTGCCAGCTCACCAGGTTCCCAGGGCGAAGATACGCAGTATTTT.

The chain employs TRBV6-2 or TRBV6-3 and TRBJ1-5, with a possible D match to TRBD1 (6 bases). CDR1 MNHEY and CDR2 SVGEGT come from the germline V gene. The length of the CDR3 is 15 residues. V lost 6 bases and J lost 9, with 21 bases in between. The CDR3 sequence is CASSRTTGNRSPQHF. The DNA for the CDR3 is TGTGCCAGCAGCCGGACGACAGGTAACCGTTCGCCCCAGCATTTT.

The genes are TRBV30 and TRBJ1-5, with TRBD1 as a possible D gene (6 bases). V lost 4 bases, J lost 0 bases, and 7 bases lay in between. The CDR3 is 13 amino acids. Germline CDR1 GTSNPN, CDR2 SVGIG (reference sequence). CDR3 in amino acids: CAWTDSSNQPQHF. The CDR3 coding sequence is TGTGCCTGGACGGACAGTAGCAATCAGCCCCAGCATTTT.

V and J are TRBV30 and TRBJ2-7; 9 bases line up with TRBD1. CDR1 is GTSNPN and CDR2 is SVGIG in the germline V gene (reference sequence). The CDR3 extends over 16 amino acids. J lost 6 bases, V lost 0 bases, and 12 bases had no gene match. CDR3 bases: TGTGCCTGGAGTGTAAAAGGACAGGGGAAGGGGTTCGAGCAGTACTTC. This sequence encodes CAWSVKGQGKGFEQYF.

The rearrangement joins TRBV6-5 to TRBJ2-1; tentatively, D is TRBD1 (5 bases). Germline V CDR1 and CDR2: MNHEY, SVGAGI. The CDR3 totals 14 residues. Trimming cost V 0 bases and J 8 bases, with 11 bases left between them. The DNA for the CDR3 is TGTGCCAGCAGTTACTCGAGTAGCAGGGATGAGCAGTTCTTC. This encodes CASSYSSSRDEQFF.

The CDR3 nucleotides are TGTGCCAGCAGTAAGCGGGTAGGGTCAGATACGCAGTATTTT. Protein product: CASSKRVGSDTQYF. The V call is TRBV28, the J call TRBJ2-3; a weak D match, TRBD2 (6 bases). Trimming took 5 bases from V and 4 from J, leaving 13 bases between them. Germline-derived CDR1 and CDR2 are MDHEN and SYDVKM. The CDR3 sequence is 14 residues long.

This clone was seen a handful of times. This sample includes further DNA sequences coding for the same CDR3. The chain employs TRBV7-9 and TRBJ2-7, with TRBD1 matching over 9 bases. The CDR3 is 14 residues long. V lost 3 bases, J lost 4 bases, and 4 bases stayed unmatched. Per germline, CDR1 SEHNR and CDR2 FQNEAQ (reference sequence). CDR3 nucleotide sequence: TGTGCCAGCAGCTTGGGGACAGGGAGTTACGAGCAGTACTTC. This sequence encodes CASSLGTGSYEQYF.